This T cell receptor (beta chain) is from a study of PD-L1 blockade in urothelial cancer. Study-wide context: Specimens of blood held a median count of about 150,000 T cells. General study results and limits: Tumor-linked clones in blood grew more by 3 weeks in durable-benefit patients.

Profiled with immunoSEQ multiplex PCR; TCRdb holds only in-frame clones, not every one. In the table there are 20,000 to 25,000 clones, under 95% of which are singletons. The CDR3 length is 15 residues. Trimming stripped 0 bases from V and 7 bases from J, with 13 bases between. CDR1 MGHRA and CDR2 YSYEKL come from the germline V gene. Time point here: peripheral blood 6 weeks after treatment start. The diagnosis in patients was locally advanced or metastatic urothelial carcinoma. There were between 1 and 8 samples from each patient, taken pretreatment and on-treatment. In the case of this clone: Its specificity is not known.

Material: PBMCs, obtained around atezolizumab (anti-PD-L1) treatment. The chain employs TRBV4-1 and TRBJ1-5, with D tentatively TRBD1 (5 bases). This receptor was identified in a woman aged 55-69 years with urothelial cancer. CDR3: CASSQDPAGWQPQHF. CDR3 bases: TGCGCCAGCAGCCAAGATCCGGCAGGGTGGCAGCCCCAGCATTTT.